This record covers a single TCR beta chain. The data stem from a study of T cells expressing NK-cell markers. This CDR3 spans 15 amino acids. Germline values: CDR1 DFQATT, CDR2 SNEGSKA (reference sequence). TCRdb derives one entry per CDR3 protein from the 5' RACE reads, leaving out DNA. The sample data list roughly 160,000 distinct CDR3 sequences. This chain uses TRBV20-1 with TRBJ2-7. Source material: blood T cells: a sorted CD56 or NKG2C T cell subset, CD4+ or CD8+ T cells, or bulk PBMC T cells (not recorded which). This TCR was recovered from a man between 18 and 69 years old in good health. This CDR3 reads CSARDLEGNSYEQYF.